The 7 T cell receptor beta chains below were found in one sample sequenced in a study of T cells after yellow fever vaccination. A single record per CDR3 protein comes from TCRdb applying MiXCR to the 5' RACE reads. The sample shows approximately 300,000 distinct CDR3 sequences, 13% of them seen only once. Sequencing used CD4+ T cells sorted from PBMCs, obtained 45 days after the yellow fever booster vaccination. All receptors come from a man aged 25 to 40 who received the YFV17D yellow fever vaccine.

The rearrangement joins TRBV11-2 to TRBJ2-2; TRBD2 might be the D (6 bases). Per the germline V gene, CDR1 is SGHAT and CDR2 is FQNNGV. The CDR3 runs 16 residues. V was clipped by 2 bases and J by 6 bases, with 16 bases between them. This CDR3 is CASSLRSWGVPGELFF. CDR3 DNA sequence: TGTGCCAGCAGCTTAAGGAGTTGGGGGGTTCCCGGGGAGCTGTTTTTT.

This clonotype was seen more than once but under ten times. The chain is built from TRBV10-3 and TRBJ2-7; no definite D call. The CDR3 totals 14 residues. Germline CDR1 is ENHRY and CDR2 is SYGVKD. V lost 0 bases, J lost 3 bases, and 9 bases lay in between. The CDR3 loop is CAISESPGSYEQYF. DNA of the CDR3: TGTGCCATCAGTGAGTCACCCGGCAGCTACGAGCAGTACTTC.

This clonotype was recorded at least ten times. J is TRBJ2-1 and V is TRBV4-3; either TRBD1 or TRBD2 may fit D (5 bases each). The CDR3 spans 14 residues. Looked up from germline, CDR1 is LGHNA and CDR2 is YSLEER. The ends were cut back, 3 bases at V and 6 bases at J, with 12 bases in the middle. The chain's CDR3 is CASSHLGTRNEQFF. The CDR3 coding sequence is TGCGCCAGCAGCCACCTAGGGACGCGCAATGAGCAGTTCTTC.

The gene calls are TRBV18 and TRBJ2-1, with 7 nucleotides matching TRBD2. The CDR3 has 15 residues. The ends lost 3 bases at V and 7 bases at J; junction bases unmatched: 9. Germline assignment: CDR1 KGHSH and CDR2 LQKENI. The CDR3 DNA is TGTGCCAGCTCACCCGCGCTAGCGGTAGGGAATGAGCAGTTCTTC. This translates into CASSPALAVGNEQFF.

The chain joins TRBV7-2 to TRBJ2-6, with TRBD1 matching over 12 bases. V lost 0 bases to trimming and J lost 3 bases; unmatched junction nucleotides: 6. The CDR3 has 19 residues. Germline V gives CDR1 SGHTA, CDR2 FQGNSA. CDR3 protein: CASSLAPGQGANGANVLTF. CDR3 coding DNA: TGTGCCAGCAGCTTAGCCCCGGGACAGGGGGCTAATGGGGCCAACGTCCTGACTTTC.

The V and J genes are TRBV18 and TRBJ1-2; no definite D call. Germline V gene sequence: CDR1 KGHSH, CDR2 LQKENI. The CDR3 sequence is 17 residues long. Trimming stripped 2 bases from V and 7 bases from J, with 23 bases between. The CDR3 loop is CASSPFSPDARSGGYTF. CDR3 bases: TGTGCCAGCTCACCATTCTCGCCGGATGCGAGATCGGGTGGCTACACCTTC.

This clonotype was found a few times. Relative to the germline gene, one junction end is altered; a read error may explain this. The CDR3 sequence: CASRGFRGPNRHKETQYF. For the CDR3, the DNA is TGTGCTAGCAGGGGATTTCGCGGGCCGAACAGACATAAAGAGACCCAGTACTTC. V usage is TRBV7-7 and J usage is TRBJ2-5, with D perhaps TRBD1 (6 bases). The length of the CDR3 is 18 residues. The germline V gene has CDR1 SSHAT and CDR2 FNYEAQ (reference sequence). Combining the CDR3 with reference TRBV7-7 and TRBJ2-5 gives the whole variable domain GAGVSQSPRYKVTKRGQDVTLRCDPISSHATLYWYQQALGQGPEFLTYFNYEAQPDKSGLPSDRFSAERPEGSISTLTIQRTEQRDSAMYRCASRGFRGPNRHKETQYFGPGTRLLVL.